This T cell receptor (beta chain) appears in the sequencing data of a study of immune cell composition in non-small cell lung cancer. Germline V gives CDR1 MNHEY, CDR2 SVGAGI. V shed 5 bases and J shed 6 bases, with 10 bases lying between them. This CDR3 has 12 amino acids. Sequenced by immunoSEQ multiplex PCR; TCRdb stores in-frame clones only, minus some. The table has more than 3,000 clones, roughly 70% seen once. The normal lung sample lay at least 3 cm, and maximally far, from the tumour. As regards this clone: Its target is unknown.

Study-level points and caveats: In adenocarcinoma, maximal tumour-associated clone frequency tracked TIL tumour reactivity.

The chain combines TRBV6-5 with TRBJ1-1; D remains unclear. The sample taken for sequencing was non-adjacent lung tissue. This receptor was obtained from a human donor with non-small cell lung cancer. The CDR3 reads CASSPNTAEAFF. CDR3 sequence (DNA): TGTGCCAGCAGTCCGAACACCGCTGAAGCTTTCTTT.